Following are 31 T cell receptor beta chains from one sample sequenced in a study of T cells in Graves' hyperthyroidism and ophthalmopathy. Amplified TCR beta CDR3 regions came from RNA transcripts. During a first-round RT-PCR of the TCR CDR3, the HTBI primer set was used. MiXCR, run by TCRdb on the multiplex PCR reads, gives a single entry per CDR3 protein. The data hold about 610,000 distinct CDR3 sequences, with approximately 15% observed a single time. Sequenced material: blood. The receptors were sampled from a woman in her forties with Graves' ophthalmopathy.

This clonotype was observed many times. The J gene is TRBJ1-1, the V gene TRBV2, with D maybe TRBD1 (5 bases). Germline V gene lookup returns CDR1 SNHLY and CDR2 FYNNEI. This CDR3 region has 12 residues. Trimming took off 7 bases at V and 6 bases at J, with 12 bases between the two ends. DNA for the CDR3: TGTGCCAGCACTCCAGACAGTCCTGAAGCTTTCTTT. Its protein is CASTPDSPEAFF.

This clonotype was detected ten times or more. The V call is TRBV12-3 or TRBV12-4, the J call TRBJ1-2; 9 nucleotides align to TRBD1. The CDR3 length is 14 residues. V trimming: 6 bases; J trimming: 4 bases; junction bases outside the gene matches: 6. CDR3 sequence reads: CASSKGQGFYGYTF. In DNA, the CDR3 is TGTGCCAGCAGCAAGGGACAGGGATTCTATGGCTACACCTTC.

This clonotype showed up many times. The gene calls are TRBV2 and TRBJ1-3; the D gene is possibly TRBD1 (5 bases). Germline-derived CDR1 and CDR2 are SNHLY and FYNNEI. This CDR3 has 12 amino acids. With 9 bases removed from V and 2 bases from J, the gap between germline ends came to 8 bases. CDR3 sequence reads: CARWDAGNTIYF. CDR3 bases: TGTGCCAGGTGGGACGCTGGAAACACCATATATTTT.

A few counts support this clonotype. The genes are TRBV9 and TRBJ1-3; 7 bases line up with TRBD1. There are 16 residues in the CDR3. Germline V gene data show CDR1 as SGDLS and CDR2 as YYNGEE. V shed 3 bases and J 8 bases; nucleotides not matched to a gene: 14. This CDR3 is CASSDAPGGQRDTIYF. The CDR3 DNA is TGTGCCAGCAGCGACGCTCCGGGGGGACAGCGGGACACCATATATTTT. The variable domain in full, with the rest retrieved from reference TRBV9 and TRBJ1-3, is DSGVTQTPKHLITATGQRVTLRCSPRSGDLSVYWYQQSLDQGLQFLIQYYNGEERAKGNILERFSAQQFPDLHSELNLSSLELGDSALYFCASSDAPGGQRDTIYFGEGSWLTVV.

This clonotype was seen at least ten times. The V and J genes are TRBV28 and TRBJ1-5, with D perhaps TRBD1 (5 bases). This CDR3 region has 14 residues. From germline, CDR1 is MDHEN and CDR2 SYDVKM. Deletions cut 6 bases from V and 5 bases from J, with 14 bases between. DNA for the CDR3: TGTGCCAGCAGCCGGGGGGGGTGGGATCAGCCCCAGCATTTT. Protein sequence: CASSRGGWDQPQHF.

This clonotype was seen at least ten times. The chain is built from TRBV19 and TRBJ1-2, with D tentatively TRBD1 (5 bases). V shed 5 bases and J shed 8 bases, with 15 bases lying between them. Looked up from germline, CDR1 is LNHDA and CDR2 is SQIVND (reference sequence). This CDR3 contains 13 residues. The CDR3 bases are TGTGCCAGTAGTCCGACTGGGGACTGGGGCTACACCTTC. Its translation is CASSPTGDWGYTF.

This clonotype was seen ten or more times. CDR3 DNA: TGCGCCAGCAGCCTATCCGGGACAGGGGGTGACGAGCAGTACTTC. This encodes CASSLSGTGGDEQYF. The rearrangement joins TRBV4-1 to TRBJ2-7; 11 bases are shared with TRBD1. This CDR3 is built from 15 residues. Germline V lookup: CDR1 MGHRA, CDR2 YSYEKL. The junction had 7 bases not matched to a gene; V was cut back by 4 bases and J by 5 bases.

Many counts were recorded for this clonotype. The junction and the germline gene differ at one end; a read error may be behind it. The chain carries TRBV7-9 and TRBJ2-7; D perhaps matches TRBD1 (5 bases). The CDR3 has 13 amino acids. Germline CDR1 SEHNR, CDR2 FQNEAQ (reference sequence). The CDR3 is CTSSLSQAYEQYF. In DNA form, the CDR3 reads TGTACCAGCAGCCTCTCACAGGCCTACGAGCAGTACTTC.

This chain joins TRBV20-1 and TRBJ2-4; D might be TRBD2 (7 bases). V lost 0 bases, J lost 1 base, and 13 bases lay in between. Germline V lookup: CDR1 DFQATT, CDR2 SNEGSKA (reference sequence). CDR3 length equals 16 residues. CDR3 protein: CSARDLRGLAKNIQYF. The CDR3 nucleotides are TGCAGTGCTAGAGATTTGCGGGGGCTGGCCAAAAACATTCAGTACTTC.

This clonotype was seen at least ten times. CDR3 coding DNA: TGTGCCACCAGCAAGGGGGGAGGGGCCCAAGAGACCCAGTACTTC. It yields the protein CATSKGGGAQETQYF. The chain carries TRBV15 and TRBJ2-5, with D possibly being TRBD2 (7 bases). The CDR3 length is 15 residues. Deletions cut 4 bases from V and 1 base from J, with 13 bases between. Germline-derived CDR1 and CDR2 are LNHNV and YYDKDF (reference sequence).

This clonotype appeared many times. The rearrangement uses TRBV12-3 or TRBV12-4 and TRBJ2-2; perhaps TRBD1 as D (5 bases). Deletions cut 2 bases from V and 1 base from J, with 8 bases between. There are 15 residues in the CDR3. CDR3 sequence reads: CASSLPGMNTGELFF. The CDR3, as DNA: TGTGCCAGCAGTTTACCAGGGATGAACACCGGGGAGCTGTTTTTT.

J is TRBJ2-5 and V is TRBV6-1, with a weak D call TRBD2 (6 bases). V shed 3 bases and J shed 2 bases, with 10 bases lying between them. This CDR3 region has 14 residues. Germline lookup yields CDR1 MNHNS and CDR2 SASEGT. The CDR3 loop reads CASSDLGTQETQYF. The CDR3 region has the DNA TGTGCCAGCAGTGACTTGGGGACTCAAGAGACCCAGTACTTC.

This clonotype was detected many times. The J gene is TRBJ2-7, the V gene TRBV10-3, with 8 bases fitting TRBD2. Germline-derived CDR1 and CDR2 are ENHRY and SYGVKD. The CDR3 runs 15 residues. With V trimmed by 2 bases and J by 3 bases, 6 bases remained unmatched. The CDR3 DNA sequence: TGTGCCATCAGTGAGGGGATAGCGGGAAACTACGAGCAGTACTTC. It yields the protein CAISEGIAGNYEQYF.

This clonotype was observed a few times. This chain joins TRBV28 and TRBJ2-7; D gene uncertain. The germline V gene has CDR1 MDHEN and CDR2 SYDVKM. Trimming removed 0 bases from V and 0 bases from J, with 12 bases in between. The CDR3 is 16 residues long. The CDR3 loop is CASSLWGGSSSYEQYF. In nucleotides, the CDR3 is TGTGCCAGCAGTTTATGGGGCGGCTCGAGCTCCTACGAGCAGTACTTC. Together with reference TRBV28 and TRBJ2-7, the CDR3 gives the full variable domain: DVKVTQSSRYLVKRTGEKVFLECVQDMDHENMFWYRQDPGLGLRLIYFSYDVKMKEKGDIPEGYSVSREKKERFSLILESASTNQTSMYLCASSLWGGSSSYEQYFGPGTRLTVT.

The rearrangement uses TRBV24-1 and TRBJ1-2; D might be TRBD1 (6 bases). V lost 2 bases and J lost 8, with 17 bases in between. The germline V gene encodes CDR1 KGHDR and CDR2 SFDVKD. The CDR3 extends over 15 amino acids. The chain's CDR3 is CATSDSPAGGYGYTF. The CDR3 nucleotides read TGTGCCACCAGTGATTCCCCGGCGGGGGGCTACGGCTACACCTTC.

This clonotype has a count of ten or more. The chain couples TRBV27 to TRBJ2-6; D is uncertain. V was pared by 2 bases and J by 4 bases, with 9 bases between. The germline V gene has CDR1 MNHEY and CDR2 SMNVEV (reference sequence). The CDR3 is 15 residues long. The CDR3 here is CASSLGVSGANVLTF. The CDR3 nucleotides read TGTGCCAGCAGTTTAGGAGTCTCCGGGGCCAACGTCCTGACTTTC.

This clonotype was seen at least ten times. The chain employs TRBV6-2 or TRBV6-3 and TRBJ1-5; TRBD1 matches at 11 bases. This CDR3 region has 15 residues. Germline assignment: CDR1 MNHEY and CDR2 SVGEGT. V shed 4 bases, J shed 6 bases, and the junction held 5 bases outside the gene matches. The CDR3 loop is CASSWTGGAGQPQHF. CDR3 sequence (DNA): TGTGCCAGCAGTTGGACAGGGGGCGCAGGTCAGCCCCAGCATTTT.

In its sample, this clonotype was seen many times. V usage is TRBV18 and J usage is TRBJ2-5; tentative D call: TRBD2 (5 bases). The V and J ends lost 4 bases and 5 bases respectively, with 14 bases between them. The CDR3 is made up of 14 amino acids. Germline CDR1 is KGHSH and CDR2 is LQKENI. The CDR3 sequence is CASSRSSGSETQYF. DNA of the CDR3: TGTGCCAGCTCACGTTCGTCGGGATCGGAGACCCAGTACTTC.

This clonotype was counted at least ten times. The CDR3 spells CASSLGRGNIQYF. The CDR3 bases are TGTGCCAGCAGTTTGGGCAGGGGTAACATTCAGTACTTC. The chain joins TRBV28 to TRBJ2-4; D perhaps matches TRBD1 (6 bases). Per the germline V gene, CDR1 is MDHEN and CDR2 is SYDVKM. Between the trimmed V and J ends, which lost 3 bases and 7 bases, there was a span of 10 bases. CDR3 length: 13 residues.

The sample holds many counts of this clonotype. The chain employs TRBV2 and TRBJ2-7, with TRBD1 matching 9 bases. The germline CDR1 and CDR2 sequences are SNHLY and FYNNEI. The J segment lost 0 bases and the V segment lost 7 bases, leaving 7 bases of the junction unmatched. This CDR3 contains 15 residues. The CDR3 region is CASTPGTGPSYEQYF. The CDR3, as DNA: TGTGCCAGCACTCCCGGGACAGGGCCCTCCTACGAGCAGTACTTC.

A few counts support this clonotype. In DNA, the CDR3 is TGCGCCAGCAGCGGGGCGACAGTTTACGAGCAGTACTTC. The encoded protein is CASSGATVYEQYF. The V and J genes are TRBV5-1 and TRBJ2-7; tentatively, D is TRBD1 (5 bases). CDR3 length: 13 residues. CDR1 and CDR2 (germline): SGHRS, YFSETQ. V was pared by 4 bases and J by 4 bases, with 12 bases between.

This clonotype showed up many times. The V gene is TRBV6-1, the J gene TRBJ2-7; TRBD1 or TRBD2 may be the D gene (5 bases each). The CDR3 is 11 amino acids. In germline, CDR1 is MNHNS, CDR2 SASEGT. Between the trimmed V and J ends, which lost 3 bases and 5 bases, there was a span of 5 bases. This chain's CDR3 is CASSEGDEQYF. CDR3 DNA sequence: TGTGCCAGCAGTGAGGGGGACGAGCAGTACTTC.

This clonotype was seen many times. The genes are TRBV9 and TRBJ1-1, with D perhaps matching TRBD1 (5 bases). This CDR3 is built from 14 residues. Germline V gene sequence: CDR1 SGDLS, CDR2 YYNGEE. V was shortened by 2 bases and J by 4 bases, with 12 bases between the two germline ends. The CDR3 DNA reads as TGTGCCAGCAGCGTCGGGGGTGAGGGCACTGAAGCTTTCTTT. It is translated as CASSVGGEGTEAFF.

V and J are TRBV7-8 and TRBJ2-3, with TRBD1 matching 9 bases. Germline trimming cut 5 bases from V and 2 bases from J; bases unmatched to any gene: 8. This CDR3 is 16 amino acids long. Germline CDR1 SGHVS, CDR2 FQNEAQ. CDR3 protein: CASSRRGQGNTDTQYF. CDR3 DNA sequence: TGTGCCAGCAGCCGGAGAGGACAGGGGAACACAGATACGCAGTATTTT.

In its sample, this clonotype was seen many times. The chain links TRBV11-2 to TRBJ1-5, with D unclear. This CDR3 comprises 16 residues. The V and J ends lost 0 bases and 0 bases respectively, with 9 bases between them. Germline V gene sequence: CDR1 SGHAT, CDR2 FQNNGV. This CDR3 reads CASSLEALNSNQPQHF. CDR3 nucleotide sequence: TGTGCCAGCAGCTTAGAAGCCCTAAATAGCAATCAGCCCCAGCATTTT.

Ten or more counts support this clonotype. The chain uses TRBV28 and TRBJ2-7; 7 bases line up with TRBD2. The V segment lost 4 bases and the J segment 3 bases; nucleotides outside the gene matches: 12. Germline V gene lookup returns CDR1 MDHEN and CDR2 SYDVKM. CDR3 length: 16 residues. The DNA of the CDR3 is TGTGCCAGCAGTTCGGCGCGAGCGGGGAAGATCTACGAGCAGTACTTC. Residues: CASSSARAGKIYEQYF.

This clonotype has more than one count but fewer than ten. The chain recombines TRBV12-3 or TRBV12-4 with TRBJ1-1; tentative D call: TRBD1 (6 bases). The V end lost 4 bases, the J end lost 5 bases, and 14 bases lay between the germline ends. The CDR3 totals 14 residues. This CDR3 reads CASSWGARGTEAFF. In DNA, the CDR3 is TGTGCCAGCAGTTGGGGGGCGCGTGGGACTGAAGCTTTCTTT.

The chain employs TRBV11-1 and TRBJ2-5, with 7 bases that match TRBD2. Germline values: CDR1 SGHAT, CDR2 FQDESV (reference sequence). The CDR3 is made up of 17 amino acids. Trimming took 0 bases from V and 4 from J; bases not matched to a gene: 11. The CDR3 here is CASSLAVASGGGETQYF. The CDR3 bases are TGTGCCAGCAGCTTAGCGGTGGCTAGCGGAGGAGGAGAGACCCAGTACTTC.

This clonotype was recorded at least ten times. The DNA for the CDR3 is TGTGCCACCAGCATCCTAGCGGGGGCTTACGAGCAGTACTTC. Translation gives CATSILAGAYEQYF. The V gene is TRBV15, the J gene TRBJ2-7, with 10 bases that match TRBD2. The germline V gene encodes CDR1 LNHNV and CDR2 YYDKDF (reference sequence). The trim removed 4 bases at V and 4 bases at J, leaving 4 bases unmatched. CDR3 size: 14 residues.

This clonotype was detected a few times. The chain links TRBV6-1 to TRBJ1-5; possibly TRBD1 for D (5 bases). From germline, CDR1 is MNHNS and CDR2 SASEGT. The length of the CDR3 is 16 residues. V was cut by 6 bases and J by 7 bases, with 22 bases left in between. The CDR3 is CASSSYQGVLGQPQHF. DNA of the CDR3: TGTGCCAGCAGCTCGTACCAGGGAGTGTTGGGCCAGCCCCAGCATTTT.

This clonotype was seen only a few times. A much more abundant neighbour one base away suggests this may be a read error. In DNA form, the CDR3 reads TGCGCCAGCAGCTTGTTCGGGGGCCGACAGAACGCCGGGGAGCTGTTTTTT. Translated: CASSLFGGRQNAGELFF. This chain connects TRBV5-1 to TRBJ2-2, with D possibly being TRBD1 or TRBD2 (6 bases each). There are 17 residues in the CDR3. Per the germline V gene, CDR1 is SGHRS and CDR2 is YFSETQ.